These 31 T cell receptor beta chains were all obtained from the same sample, sequenced in a study of blood T cell repertoires in COVID-19. Assay: immunoSEQ multiplex PCR; the TCRdb copy retains only in-frame clones and omits some. The table has 200,000 to 250,000 clones, around 89% seen once; the top ten hold under 5%. Material for sequencing was PBMCs or T cells enriched from blood (not recorded which). The receptors here all came from a woman between 25 and 40 years old who had recovered from COVID-19.

This chain uses TRBV7-9 with TRBJ2-7; tentative D call: TRBD2 (5 bases). The CDR3 covers 15 residues. The V gene's germline CDR1 is SEHNR and CDR2 FQNEAQ (reference sequence). V lost 1 base and J lost 2, with 12 bases in between. CDR3 bases: TGTGCCAGCAGCTTAGTGGCTAGCAGGACCTACGAGCAGTACTTC. Its translation: CASSLVASRTYEQYF.

This clone was seen a few times. The chain uses TRBV19 and TRBJ2-5; 9 bases agree with TRBD1. The germline V gene has CDR1 LNHDA and CDR2 SQIVND (reference sequence). The trim removed 5 bases at V and 4 bases at J, leaving 5 bases unmatched. This CDR3 is 14 amino acids long. Here the CDR3 reads CASSALQGAETQYF. In nucleotides, the CDR3 is TGTGCCAGTAGTGCATTACAGGGGGCAGAGACCCAGTACTTC.

The chain links TRBV20-1 to TRBJ2-1; D perhaps matches TRBD2 (6 bases). CDR1 DFQATT and CDR2 SNEGSKA come from the germline V gene (reference sequence). This CDR3 region has 16 residues. Trimming took off 3 bases at V and 2 bases at J, with 17 bases between the two ends. CDR3 DNA: TGCAGTGCTAGTGGTGGCGGCGGGATCGCCTACAATGAGCAGTTCTTC. Translating it yields CSASGGGGIAYNEQFF.

The chain links TRBV19 to TRBJ1-1, with 8 nucleotides matching TRBD1. The CDR3 totals 14 residues. Germline CDR1 LNHDA, CDR2 SQIVND (reference sequence). The J segment lost 2 bases and the V segment lost 6 bases, leaving 5 bases of the junction unmatched. The DNA of the CDR3 is TGTGCCAGTAGAGTCGGACAGGGAAACACTGAAGCTTTCTTT. This encodes CASRVGQGNTEAFF.

The rearrangement uses TRBV30 and TRBJ1-2; TRBD1 might be the D (5 bases). The germline V gene encodes CDR1 GTSNPN and CDR2 SVGIG (reference sequence). The CDR3 is 15 residues long. V gave up 2 bases and J gave up 5 bases, with 18 bases separating them. CDR3 loop: CAWSNPTGGGYGYTF. The CDR3 DNA sequence: TGTGCCTGGAGTAACCCGACCGGGGGAGGGTATGGCTACACCTTC.

The chain recombines TRBV30 with TRBJ1-1; TRBD1 matches at 7 bases. The CDR3 spans 15 residues. Trimming at V came to 2 bases and at J to 3 bases, leaving 9 bases not matched to a gene. Germline loops: CDR1 GTSNPN, CDR2 SVGIG (reference sequence). The CDR3 sequence: CAWSTSGGGYTEAFF. The CDR3 DNA is TGTGCCTGGAGTACTTCGGGAGGGGGCTACACTGAAGCTTTCTTT.

The CDR3 loop reads CASSLNGETQYF. In DNA, the CDR3 is TGTGCCAGCAGTTTAAACGGGGAGACCCAGTACTTC. The rearrangement links TRBV12-3 or TRBV12-4 to TRBJ2-5; no reliable D call. There are 12 residues in the CDR3. The V end was cut by 2 bases, the J end by 5 bases, with 6 bases between.

The chain is built from TRBV7-2 and TRBJ1-4; D perhaps matches TRBD1 (5 bases). The CDR3 sequence is 15 residues long. V was clipped by 4 bases and J by 3 bases, with 12 bases between them. CDR1 is SGHTA, CDR2 FQGNSA, per germline. The CDR3 DNA follows: TGTGCCAGCAGCTCCCAGGGACTCCCTAATGAAAAACTGTTTTTT. Protein sequence: CASSSQGLPNEKLFF.

The V and J genes are TRBV4-1 and TRBJ2-1; 11 positions agree with TRBD2. The CDR3 totals 16 residues. V lost 4 bases and J lost 5; bases outside the gene matches: 7. Germline V gives CDR1 MGHRA, CDR2 YSYEKL. CDR3 loop: CASSRSGLADHNEQFF. Written as DNA, the CDR3 is TGCGCCAGCAGCCGATCGGGACTAGCGGACCACAATGAGCAGTTCTTC.

The rearrangement links TRBV9 to TRBJ1-2; possible D gene TRBD1, 6 bases. Trimming pared 1 base from V and 8 bases from J, leaving 15 bases between. CDR1 is SGDLS and CDR2 is YYNGEE in the germline V gene. This CDR3 is 14 amino acids long. CDR3 residues: CASSVLTGPLGYTF. DNA for the CDR3: TGTGCCAGCAGCGTACTTACAGGGCCCCTAGGCTACACCTTC.

The chain is built from TRBV19 and TRBJ1-1; 8 bases are shared with TRBD1. This CDR3 spans 15 amino acids. V shed 3 bases and J 3 bases; nucleotides not matched to a gene: 6. CDR1 is LNHDA, CDR2 SQIVND, per germline (reference sequence). CDR3 nucleotides: TGTGCCAGTAGTATCGCAGGGGGCTTGGACACTGAAGCTTTCTTT. It specifies CASSIAGGLDTEAFF.

This clone occurred a few times. CDR3 nucleotide sequence: TGTGCCAGCAGCTTATTGCTAGCAACAGACAATGAGCAGTTCTTC. Translated: CASSLLLATDNEQFF. The V call is TRBV11-2, the J call TRBJ2-1, with D maybe TRBD2 (5 bases). The ends were cut back, 2 bases at V and 5 bases at J, with 13 bases in the middle. The CDR3 contains 15 residues. Germline V gene data show CDR1 as SGHAT and CDR2 as FQNNGV.

With regard to this clone: The junction shows a germline mismatch at one end, possibly a read error. The chain carries TRBV4-2 and TRBJ2-3; TRBD1 might be the D (5 bases). The CDR3 is made up of 13 amino acids. Germline loops: CDR1 LGHNA, CDR2 YNFKEQ. CDR3 in amino acids: CASSQDIGLVGLF. CDR3 DNA: TGTGCCAGCAGCCAAGATATAGGGCTAGTGGGGCTGTTT.

The rearrangement links TRBV7-6 to TRBJ2-3; weak D call: TRBD2 (6 bases). V was pared by 1 base and J by 6 bases, with 17 bases between. Looked up from germline, CDR1 is SGHVS and CDR2 is FNYEAQ. The CDR3 has 16 amino acids. Written as DNA, the CDR3 is TGTGCCAGCAGCTTAGTCATAATAGCGGTGGATGATACGCAGTATTTT. As protein: CASSLVIIAVDDTQYF. Based on the CDR3 plus reference TRBV7-6 and TRBJ2-3, the full variable domain is GAGVSQSPRYKVTKRGQDVALRCDPISGHVSLYWYRQALGQGPEFLTYFNYEAQQDKSGLPNDRFSAERPEGSISTLTIQRTEQRDSAMYRCASSLVIIAVDDTQYFGPGTRLTVL.

The rearrangement joins TRBV12-5 to TRBJ2-3; D is undetermined. Germline V gene sequence: CDR1 LGHNT, CDR2 FRNRAP. The V end was cut by 1 base, the J end by 4 bases, with 9 bases between. This CDR3 comprises 14 residues. Written as DNA, the CDR3 is TGTGCTAGTGGTTTGGACCGACTGGCAGATACGCAGTATTTT. As protein: CASGLDRLADTQYF.

The V and J genes are TRBV5-1 and TRBJ1-6; tentative D call: TRBD1 (5 bases). The V end lost 1 base, the J end lost 7 bases, and 12 bases lay between the germline ends. The germline gives CDR1 SGHRS, CDR2 YFSETQ. The CDR3 is 15 residues long. CDR3 nucleotide sequence: TGCGCCAGCAGCTTGTCTCGGCAGGGCAATTCACCCCTCCACTTT. This encodes CASSLSRQGNSPLHF.

In regard to this clone: Other nucleotide sequences from this sample produce the same CDR3. The V and J genes are TRBV3-1 (or the pseudogene TRBV3-2) and TRBJ1-1, with a tentative D call TRBD1 (5 bases). The CDR3 is 13 residues long. The germline gives CDR1 LGHDT, CDR2 YNNKEL (reference sequence). V lost 6 bases to trimming and J lost 1 base, with 9 bases between them. The CDR3, as DNA: TGTGCCAGCAGTCAAACAGGGAACACTGAAGCTTTCTTT. Its protein is CASSQTGNTEAFF.

The chain couples TRBV2 to TRBJ2-2, with 9 bases lining up with TRBD2. The V and J ends lost 6 bases and 7 bases, in that order; junction bases with no gene match: 6. Germline V gives CDR1 SNHLY, CDR2 FYNNEI. CDR3 length equals 14 residues. The CDR3 sequence: CASRQASGNGELFF. The CDR3, as DNA: TGTGCCAGCAGGCAAGCTAGCGGGAACGGGGAGCTGTTTTTT.

J is TRBJ2-3 and V is TRBV9, with 7 bases identical to TRBD2. The CDR3 is 16 amino acids. Germline V gives CDR1 SGDLS, CDR2 YYNGEE. Germline trimming cut 1 base from V and 0 bases from J; bases unmatched to any gene: 5. The DNA of the CDR3 is TGTGCCAGCAGCGTATTGGGACTAACTAGCACAGATACGCAGTATTTT. As protein: CASSVLGLTSTDTQYF.

V gene TRBV5-1 combines with J gene TRBJ2-2; TRBD1 might be the D (5 bases). CDR3 size: 15 residues. Germline lookup yields CDR1 SGHRS and CDR2 YFSETQ. V was cut by 2 bases and J by 1 base, with 9 bases left in between. In DNA form, the CDR3 reads TGCGCCAGCAGCTTAATGGGGCAGAACACCGGGGAGCTGTTTTTT. Amino acids: CASSLMGQNTGELFF.

The V and J genes are TRBV7-2 and TRBJ2-2; tentatively, D is TRBD1 (5 bases). Trimming removed 5 bases at V and 4 bases at J, with 14 bases between. The CDR3 runs to 15 residues. Germline CDR1 is SGHTA and CDR2 is FQGNSA. CDR3 bases: TGTGCCAGCAGCCCCCAAGGGGTAGTCACCGGGGAGCTGTTTTTT. Translating gives CASSPQGVVTGELFF. Full variable domain (missing parts from reference TRBV7-2 and TRBJ2-2): GAGVSQSPSNKVTEKGKDVELRCDPISGHTALYWYRQSLGQGLEFLIYFQGNSAPDKSGLPSDRFSAERTGGSVSTLTIQRTQQEDSAVYLCASSPQGVVTGELFFGEGSRLTVL.

CDR3 bases: TGTGCCTGGAGTGACCCCCGCAGGACTGGAAACACCATATATTTT. Its protein is CAWSDPRRTGNTIYF. V gene TRBV30 combines with J gene TRBJ1-3; D gene unclear. This CDR3 is built from 15 residues. The ends were cut back, 1 base at V and 2 bases at J, with 12 bases in the middle. Germline CDR1 GTSNPN, CDR2 SVGIG (reference sequence).

The rearrangement uses TRBV9 and TRBJ1-4; D is possibly TRBD1 (5 bases). The germline CDR1 and CDR2 sequences are SGDLS and YYNGEE. The CDR3 runs to 14 residues. V gave up 4 bases and J gave up 0 bases, with 7 bases separating them. CDR3 residues: CASSPTATNEKLFF. CDR3 bases: TGTGCCAGCAGCCCGACAGCAACTAATGAAAAACTGTTTTTT.

In its sample, this clone was seen once. The chain is built from TRBV28 and TRBJ2-7; D remains unclear. Per germline, CDR1 MDHEN and CDR2 SYDVKM. V lost 5 bases, J lost 6 bases, and 17 bases lay in between. The CDR3 consists of 14 residues. This CDR3 is CASSDRVPFAEQYF. In DNA form, the CDR3 reads TGTGCCAGCAGTGATCGGGTCCCCTTCGCCGAGCAGTACTTC.

The V call is TRBV3-1 (or the pseudogene TRBV3-2), the J call TRBJ2-7, with 8 bases fitting TRBD2. The J segment lost 5 bases and the V segment lost 4 bases, leaving 10 bases of the junction unmatched. The CDR3 spans 15 residues. CDR1 is LGHDT and CDR2 is YNNKEL in the germline V gene (reference sequence). The CDR3, as DNA: TGTGCCAGCAGCCCCTTGCGGGGGGCCCGGGACGAGCAGTACTTC. Protein product: CASSPLRGARDEQYF.

The rearrangement uses TRBV11-2 and TRBJ1-2; the match to TRBD1 covers 10 bases. Germline CDR1 reads SGHAT; CDR2 reads FQNNGV. The CDR3 has 15 amino acids. V was clipped by 5 bases and J by 3 bases; unmatched bases: 6. The CDR3 region is CASSPRQGADYGYTF. DNA for the CDR3: TGTGCCAGCAGCCCTAGACAGGGGGCGGACTATGGCTACACCTTC.

This chain connects TRBV2 to TRBJ2-7; possibly TRBD2 for D (6 bases). Germline V gene lookup returns CDR1 SNHLY and CDR2 FYNNEI. V lost 6 bases, J lost 0 bases, and 9 bases lay in between. CDR3 size: 13 residues. CDR3 sequence: CASRRGFSYEQYF. The CDR3 DNA follows: TGTGCCAGCAGGCGGGGATTCTCCTACGAGCAGTACTTC.

This CDR3 reads CASTPSNELYGYTF. The CDR3 nucleotides are TGTGCCAGCACCCCCTCGAACGAGCTATATGGCTACACCTTC. The chain recombines TRBV28 with TRBJ1-2; D is unclear. The V gene lost 7 bases and the J gene lost 5 bases, with 17 bases spanning the gap. From germline, CDR1 is MDHEN and CDR2 SYDVKM. CDR3 length: 14 residues.

V and J are TRBV5-4 and TRBJ1-5; D gene uncertain. This CDR3 comprises 16 residues. The V gene's germline CDR1 is SGHNT and CDR2 YYREEE (reference sequence). The V gene lost 1 base and the J gene lost 0 bases, with 11 bases spanning the gap. CDR3 amino acids: CASSLLSGLSNQPQHF. DNA for the CDR3: TGTGCCAGCAGCTTGTTGTCCGGACTTAGCAATCAGCCCCAGCATTTT.

The chain carries TRBV11-2 and TRBJ2-3; 10 bases align to TRBD1. There are 15 residues in the CDR3. V was clipped by 6 bases and J by 4 bases; unmatched bases: 7. Germline V gene lookup returns CDR1 SGHAT and CDR2 FQNNGV. The CDR3 region has the DNA TGTGCCAGCAGGGCCGGGACAGGGGAGGCAGATACGCAGTATTTT. Its translation is CASRAGTGEADTQYF.

V and J are TRBV4-3 and TRBJ1-4, with a weak D call TRBD1 (5 bases). The CDR3 covers 16 residues. Germline V gene lookup returns CDR1 LGHNA and CDR2 YSLEER. The V end lost 1 base, the J end lost 3 bases, and 12 bases lay between the germline ends. The CDR3 loop reads CASSQGSQASNEKLFF. The CDR3 bases are TGCGCCAGCAGCCAAGGTTCACAGGCCTCTAATGAAAAACTGTTTTTT.